This T cell receptor (beta chain) was captured by sequencing in a study of somatic mutations in cytotoxic T cells in rheumatoid arthritis. Study results and limitations: Among rheumatoid arthritis patients, TRBV07 appeared slightly underrepresented, and this finding was left without any adjustment for multiple comparisons.

Germline V CDR1 and CDR2: MGHRA, YSYEKL. This CDR3 has 16 residues. V gave up 0 bases and J gave up 1 base, with 10 bases separating them. Assay: immunoSEQ multiplex PCR; the TCRdb copy retains only in-frame clones and omits some. Among about 2,300 clones, 84% were seen once, and the ten largest hold approximately 41%. This clone was recorded once. Its antigen is not identified. The TCR sequence derives from an adult with rheumatoid arthritis. The genes are TRBV4-1 and TRBJ2-4; the D call may be TRBD1 or TRBD2 (5 bases each). Specimen: CD8+ T cells sorted from blood. The CDR3 coding sequence is TGCGCCAGCAGCCAAGATGGATGGGGGGCCAAAAACATTCAGTACTTC. Protein: CASSQDGWGAKNIQYF.